A single sample is the source of the 31 T cell receptor beta chains below, sequenced in a study of blood T cell repertoires in COVID-19 (dated by TCRdb to 2018 to 2021). The library came from the immunoSEQ multiplex PCR assay. TCRdb's version of the immuneACCESS table is confined to in-frame rearrangements and falls short of the full clone set. An unresolved V gene accounts for under half of the shortfall where checked; the remainder is of unknown origin. The sample table holds 130,000 or so clones, of which roughly 89% were seen once. The ten largest clones represent approximately 9% of the sample. Material for sequencing was peripheral blood. All receptors come from a man aged 30 to 39 with COVID-19, enrolled during active disease.

The V and J genes are TRBV27 and TRBJ1-2, with D possibly matching TRBD1 (6 bases). Trimming shortened V by 5 bases and J by 1 base, and 11 bases separated the two germline ends. There are 14 residues in the CDR3. CDR1 is MNHEY, CDR2 SMNVEV, per germline (reference sequence). The CDR3 bases are TGTGCCAGCAGTCCCCGAGGGGGTAACTATGGCTACACCTTC. Translated: CASSPRGGNYGYTF.

The CDR3 region has the DNA TGTGCCAGCAGCACATCCGGGGCCAACGTCCTGACTTTC. It translates to CASSTSGANVLTF. The rearrangement joins TRBV9 to TRBJ2-6; no definite D call. Trimming stripped 4 bases from V and 4 bases from J, with 6 bases between. CDR1 and CDR2 (germline): SGDLS, YYNGEE. The CDR3 totals 13 residues.

The chain recombines TRBV7-2 with TRBJ1-2, with TRBD1 matching over 7 bases. CDR3 length equals 13 residues. Germline CDR1 SGHTA, CDR2 FQGNSA. With 5 bases clipped from V and 7 bases from J, the junction kept 7 bases outside the gene matches. CDR3 sequence reads: CASSPGTVSGYTF. The CDR3 DNA sequence: TGTGCCAGCAGCCCTGGGACAGTAAGTGGCTACACCTTC.

The genes are TRBV12-5 and TRBJ2-1, with D maybe TRBD2 (6 bases). This CDR3 comprises 13 residues. Germline V gene lookup returns CDR1 LGHNT and CDR2 FRNRAP. V was pared by 3 bases and J by 10 bases, with 13 bases between. CDR3 loop: CASGLEVGREQFF. CDR3 sequence (DNA): TGTGCTAGTGGTTTAGAGGTGGGGAGGGAGCAGTTCTTC.

This clone was observed a handful of times. The V gene is TRBV29-1, the J gene TRBJ2-1; 10 positions agree with TRBD2. Trimming cost V 6 bases and J 5 bases; bases outside gene matches: 13. Per the germline V gene, CDR1 is SQVTM and CDR2 is ANQGSEA. The CDR3 runs to 16 residues. The DNA for the CDR3 is TGCAGCGTGGCTAAGAGAGCGGGAGGGGGTAACAATGAGCAGTTCTTC. Protein sequence: CSVAKRAGGGNNEQFF.

The chain carries TRBV19 and TRBJ1-5; perhaps TRBD1 as D (5 bases). Trimming removed 0 bases at V and 2 bases at J, with 14 bases between. This CDR3 has 17 amino acids. From germline, CDR1 is LNHDA and CDR2 SQIVND (reference sequence). CDR3 bases: TGTGCCAGTAGTATAGATACAAGGGGCTTGGGCAATCAGCCCCAGCATTTT. Amino acid sequence: CASSIDTRGLGNQPQHF. The whole variable domain, remainder taken from reference TRBV19 and TRBJ1-5, is DGGITQSPKYLFRKEGQNVTLSCEQNLNHDAMYWYRQDPGQGLRLIYYSQIVNDFQKGDIAEGYSVSREKKESFPLTVTSAQKNPTAFYLCASSIDTRGLGNQPQHFGDGTRLSIL.

The rearrangement uses TRBV5-6 and TRBJ1-1, with TRBD1 as a possible D gene (5 bases). CDR1 and CDR2 from the germline V gene are SGHDT and YYEEEE. Trimming pared 2 bases from V and 0 bases from J, leaving 8 bases between. The CDR3 has 14 amino acids. The CDR3 reads CASSFGGLNTEAFF. CDR3 bases: TGTGCCAGCAGCTTCGGGGGATTGAACACTGAAGCTTTCTTT.

CDR3: CATSDSGLAEYNEQFF. CDR3 nucleotides: TGTGCCACCAGTGATTCGGGACTAGCGGAGTACAATGAGCAGTTCTTC. V gene TRBV24-1 combines with J gene TRBJ2-1; 11 nucleotides agree with TRBD2. With 2 bases clipped from V and 4 bases from J, the junction kept 3 bases outside the gene matches. In germline, CDR1 is KGHDR, CDR2 SFDVKD. CDR3 length: 16 residues.

The rearrangement uses TRBV7-9 and TRBJ2-7; 12 nucleotides align to TRBD2. The CDR3 runs to 17 residues. Germline V gene lookup returns CDR1 SEHNR and CDR2 FQNEAQ (reference sequence). The ends lost 4 bases at V and 2 bases at J; junction bases unmatched: 9. The CDR3 loop reads CASSYRSSSGRAYEQYF. Here the CDR3 DNA reads TGTGCCAGCAGCTACAGGTCCTCTAGCGGGAGGGCCTACGAGCAGTACTTC.

The CDR3 reads CASSSTSGSYEQYF. Written as DNA, the CDR3 is TGTGCCAGCAGCTCGACTAGCGGCTCCTACGAGCAGTACTTC. The chain recombines TRBV11-3 with TRBJ2-7; 9 bases agree with TRBD2. Germline V gene lookup returns CDR1 SGHNT and CDR2 YENEEA. There are 14 residues in the CDR3. V trimming: 4 bases; J trimming: 0 bases; junction bases outside the gene matches: 1. The full variable domain, its missing parts supplied by reference TRBV11-3 and TRBJ2-7, is EAGVVQSPRYKIIEKKQPVAFWCNPISGHNTLYWYLQNLGQGPELLIRYENEEAVDDSQLPKDRFSAERLKGVDSTLKIQPAELGDSAVYLCASSSTSGSYEQYFGPGTRLTVT.

The chain joins TRBV19 to TRBJ2-5, with 8 bases lining up with TRBD2. J was trimmed by 11 bases and V by 4 bases; bases with no gene match: 12. This CDR3 contains 14 residues. CDR1 and CDR2 (germline): LNHDA, SQIVND (reference sequence). The CDR3 DNA follows: TGTGCCAGTAGTACCCGGAACGGGGGGGCCGGGCAGTACTTC. It translates to CASSTRNGGAGQYF.

The J gene is TRBJ1-3, the V gene TRBV7-8; 8 bases align to TRBD1. The germline gives CDR1 SGHVS, CDR2 FQNEAQ. Trimming took 7 bases from V and 6 from J; bases not matched to a gene: 8. This CDR3 has 14 residues. This CDR3 reads CASTPLQGANTIYF. The CDR3 DNA reads as TGTGCCAGCACCCCCCTGCAGGGGGCAAACACCATATATTTT.

The J gene is TRBJ2-1, the V gene TRBV27, with 10 bases fitting TRBD2. This CDR3 is built from 17 residues. Germline V gene data show CDR1 as MNHEY and CDR2 as SMNVEV (reference sequence). J was trimmed by 1 base and V by 3 bases; bases with no gene match: 6. For the CDR3, the DNA is TGTGCCAGCAGTTTCCCCAGCGGGAGGGTATCCTACAATGAGCAGTTCTTC. Translating it yields CASSFPSGRVSYNEQFF.

The chain links TRBV24-1 to TRBJ2-5; 14 bases map to TRBD2. The CDR3 is 19 amino acids. The ends lost 4 bases at V and 0 bases at J; junction bases unmatched: 9. From germline, CDR1 is KGHDR and CDR2 SFDVKD. The CDR3 DNA reads as TGTGCCACCAGTGACCTTCACTGGACTAGCGGGAGGAACCAAGAGACCCAGTACTTC. Protein sequence: CATSDLHWTSGRNQETQYF.

The rearrangement links TRBV10-3 to TRBJ1-3; 7 bases are shared with TRBD1. Germline V gives CDR1 ENHRY, CDR2 SYGVKD. The CDR3 runs to 16 residues. J lost 4 bases, V lost 2 bases, and 8 bases had no gene match. CDR3 nucleotides: TGTGCCATCAGTGAGAATCTCGCAGGGGGAGGAAACACCATATATTTT. This sequence encodes CAISENLAGGGNTIYF.

This clone was detected only once. The gene calls are TRBV2 and TRBJ2-7, with D tentatively TRBD2 (5 bases). V lost 4 bases to trimming and J lost 6 bases, with 19 bases between them. Germline V gives CDR1 SNHLY, CDR2 FYNNEI. The CDR3 length is 15 residues. CDR3 residues: CASSAGVGLSAEQYF. CDR3 DNA sequence: TGTGCCAGCAGTGCCGGGGTGGGGTTGAGCGCCGAGCAGTACTTC.

CDR3 region: CASSRVRGQENTIYF. The DNA for the CDR3 is TGTGCCAGCAGCCGGGTCAGGGGGCAAGAAAACACCATATATTTT. The genes are TRBV5-5 and TRBJ1-3, with 8 nucleotides matching TRBD1. The V gene end was trimmed by 4 bases and the J gene end by 6 bases; junction bases not matched to a gene: 9. This CDR3 comprises 15 residues. Germline CDR1 SGHKS, CDR2 YYEKEE (reference sequence).

This rearrangement joins TRBV2 to TRBJ1-2; D not certain. V was cut by 3 bases and J by 3 bases, with 8 bases left in between. The CDR3 is 13 amino acids. Per germline, CDR1 SNHLY and CDR2 FYNNEI. The CDR3 loop is CASSEFGDYGYTF. CDR3 nucleotides: TGTGCCAGCAGTGAGTTCGGAGACTATGGCTACACCTTC. Drawing the rest from reference TRBV2 and TRBJ1-2, the complete variable domain is EPEVTQTPSHQVTQMGQEVILRCVPISNHLYFYWYRQILGQKVEFLVSFYNNEISEKSEIFDDQFSVERPDGSNFTLKIRSTKLEDSAMYFCASSEFGDYGYTFGSGTRLTVV.

The chain joins TRBV4-1 to TRBJ2-5; the D gene is possibly TRBD2 (6 bases). Trimming shortened V by 1 base and J by 1 base, and 10 bases separated the two germline ends. There are 15 residues in the CDR3. Per germline, CDR1 MGHRA and CDR2 YSYEKL. Here the CDR3 reads CASSQGGGLQETQYF. DNA of the CDR3: TGCGCCAGCAGCCAAGGGGGAGGCCTCCAAGAGACCCAGTACTTC.

A remark on this clone: This CDR3 is also generated by other DNA sequences in the sample. The gene calls are TRBV30 and TRBJ1-6, with a tentative D call TRBD1 (6 bases). The V end lost 3 bases, the J end lost 5 bases, and 14 bases lay between the germline ends. This CDR3 has 15 residues. Germline values: CDR1 GTSNPN, CDR2 SVGIG (reference sequence). CDR3 coding DNA: TGTGCCTGGAGGGGCTGGGGGCAGGATAATTCACCCCTCCACTTT. It translates to CAWRGWGQDNSPLHF.

The chain employs TRBV7-2 and TRBJ2-5, with a possible D match to TRBD1 (5 bases). CDR1 SGHTA and CDR2 FQGNSA come from the germline V gene. The CDR3 has 17 residues. The V gene lost 1 base and the J gene lost 0 bases, with 15 bases spanning the gap. This chain's CDR3 is CASSLVGVRYYQETQYF. Here the CDR3 DNA reads TGTGCCAGCAGCTTAGTAGGGGTCAGATACTACCAAGAGACCCAGTACTTC.

The sample holds one count of this clone. This chain connects TRBV28 to TRBJ1-2; 10 nucleotides match TRBD1. There are 14 residues in the CDR3. The V gene's germline CDR1 is MDHEN and CDR2 SYDVKM. J gave up 5 bases and V 8 bases, and 8 bases lay outside the gene matches. The CDR3 sequence: CASFTTGGRYGYTF. The CDR3 nucleotides are TGTGCCAGCTTTACGACAGGGGGCCGGTATGGCTACACCTTC.

The chain couples TRBV12-3 or TRBV12-4 to TRBJ2-7, with 7 bases that match TRBD1. The CDR3 runs to 13 residues. V lost 4 bases and J lost 4; bases outside the gene matches: 4. The DNA for the CDR3 is TGTGCCAGCAGTTCACAGGGGTTTTACGAGCAGTACTTC. Protein product: CASSSQGFYEQYF.

CDR3 DNA sequence: TGTGCCAGCAGCTCCGGACAGGGGGGAGAGAACACTGAAGCTTTCTTT. Translation: CASSSGQGGENTEAFF. The chain employs TRBV7-2 and TRBJ1-1, with TRBD1 matching over 10 bases. Germline V CDR1 and CDR2: SGHTA, FQGNSA. The V gene end was trimmed by 4 bases and the J gene end by 1 base; junction bases not matched to a gene: 6. This CDR3 contains 16 residues.

The rearrangement links TRBV4-1 to TRBJ2-1; maybe TRBD1 (6 bases). The V end lost 4 bases, the J end lost 12 bases, and 22 bases lay between the germline ends. CDR3 length: 15 amino acids. In germline, CDR1 is MGHRA, CDR2 YSYEKL. CDR3 nucleotide sequence: TGCGCCAGCAGCCTAACAGGGTTGGTGAGAGCTAGGCAGTTCTTC. This translates into CASSLTGLVRARQFF.

The chain carries TRBV9 and TRBJ2-7; D might be TRBD2 (7 bases). This CDR3 has 13 amino acids. Deletions cut 3 bases from V and 4 bases from J, with 11 bases between. In germline, CDR1 is SGDLS, CDR2 YYNGEE. CDR3 amino acids: CASSAGGRYEQYF. For the CDR3, the DNA is TGTGCCAGCAGCGCCGGGGGGCGGTACGAGCAGTACTTC.

The chain recombines TRBV29-1 with TRBJ1-2, with a possible D match to TRBD1 (5 bases). V was pared by 6 bases and J by 7 bases, with 21 bases between. There are 14 residues in the CDR3. Germline assignment: CDR1 SQVTM and CDR2 ANQGSEA. This chain's CDR3 is CSVGLGGQGGGYTF. In nucleotides, the CDR3 is TGCAGCGTCGGCCTTGGAGGGCAGGGAGGTGGCTACACCTTC.

CDR3 sequence (DNA): TGTGCCAGTAGTAAGGGGGTGGGCGATGAGCAGTTCTTC. Protein: CASSKGVGDEQFF. This sequence joins TRBV19 and TRBJ2-1; tentatively, D is TRBD1 (6 bases). This CDR3 comprises 13 residues. Trimming removed 4 bases at V and 8 bases at J, with 12 bases between. Germline V gene data show CDR1 as LNHDA and CDR2 as SQIVND (reference sequence).

This clone was seen only once. V and J are TRBV6-1 and TRBJ2-1; 8 bases fit TRBD1. Looked up from germline, CDR1 is MNHNS and CDR2 is SASEGT. V shed 0 bases, J shed 2 bases, and the junction held 3 bases outside the gene matches. This CDR3 region has 16 residues. In DNA, the CDR3 is TGTGCCAGCAGTGAAGCAGACAGGGGCCCCTACAATGAGCAGTTCTTC. As protein: CASSEADRGPYNEQFF.

The chain recombines TRBV6-2 or TRBV6-3 with TRBJ2-3, with 7 bases fitting TRBD2. Germline V gives CDR1 MNHEY, CDR2 SVGEGT. The CDR3 spans 14 residues. Trimming removed 4 bases from V and 6 bases from J; junction bases left unmatched: 7. The CDR3 bases are TGTGCCAGCAGTTCCCCCCGGGACTATGATACGCAGTATTTT. This translates into CASSSPRDYDTQYF.

V is TRBV2 and J is TRBJ2-7, with D maybe TRBD2 (5 bases). The CDR3 spans 13 residues. Germline loops: CDR1 SNHLY, CDR2 FYNNEI. V shed 7 bases and J shed 2 bases, with 12 bases lying between them. In nucleotides, the CDR3 is TGTGCCAGCAACCCGGGAATCACCTACGAGCAGTACTTC. Encoded protein: CASNPGITYEQYF.